The TCR beta chain described here comes from a study of shared clonotypes between healthy human individuals. This clone was seen once. What it binds is not known. Those who donated were healthy HIV-negative adults, with no recent acute infections or vaccinations reported. The authors' processing: ImmunoSEQ junction-only sequences lacked quality scores, so their filtering differed. Data came from immunoSEQ multiplex PCR; TCRdb stores just in-frame clones and leaves some out. The V and J calls and clone size are taken from that table; D and trimming were inferred from the DNA. The sample shows about 480,000 clones, roughly 85% of them seen only once. Trimming pared 1 base from V and 2 bases from J, leaving 8 bases between. This CDR3 spans 14 amino acids. The germline CDR1 and CDR2 sequences are SGHNT and YYREEE (reference sequence). General observations from the study: Few donors restricted represented genetic and exposure-history diversity. Clonotype sharing among donors, it was expected, would be affected by sequencing depth.

Sequenced sample: PBMCs. The origin of this receptor is a woman aged 40-49 years in good health. Some clones in this sample may be carry-over from other donors' samples. This chain connects TRBV5-4 to TRBJ2-3; the D is unclear. The chain's CDR3 is CASSLNAITDTQYF. CDR3 DNA sequence: TGTGCCAGCAGCTTGAATGCGATCACAGATACGCAGTATTTT.